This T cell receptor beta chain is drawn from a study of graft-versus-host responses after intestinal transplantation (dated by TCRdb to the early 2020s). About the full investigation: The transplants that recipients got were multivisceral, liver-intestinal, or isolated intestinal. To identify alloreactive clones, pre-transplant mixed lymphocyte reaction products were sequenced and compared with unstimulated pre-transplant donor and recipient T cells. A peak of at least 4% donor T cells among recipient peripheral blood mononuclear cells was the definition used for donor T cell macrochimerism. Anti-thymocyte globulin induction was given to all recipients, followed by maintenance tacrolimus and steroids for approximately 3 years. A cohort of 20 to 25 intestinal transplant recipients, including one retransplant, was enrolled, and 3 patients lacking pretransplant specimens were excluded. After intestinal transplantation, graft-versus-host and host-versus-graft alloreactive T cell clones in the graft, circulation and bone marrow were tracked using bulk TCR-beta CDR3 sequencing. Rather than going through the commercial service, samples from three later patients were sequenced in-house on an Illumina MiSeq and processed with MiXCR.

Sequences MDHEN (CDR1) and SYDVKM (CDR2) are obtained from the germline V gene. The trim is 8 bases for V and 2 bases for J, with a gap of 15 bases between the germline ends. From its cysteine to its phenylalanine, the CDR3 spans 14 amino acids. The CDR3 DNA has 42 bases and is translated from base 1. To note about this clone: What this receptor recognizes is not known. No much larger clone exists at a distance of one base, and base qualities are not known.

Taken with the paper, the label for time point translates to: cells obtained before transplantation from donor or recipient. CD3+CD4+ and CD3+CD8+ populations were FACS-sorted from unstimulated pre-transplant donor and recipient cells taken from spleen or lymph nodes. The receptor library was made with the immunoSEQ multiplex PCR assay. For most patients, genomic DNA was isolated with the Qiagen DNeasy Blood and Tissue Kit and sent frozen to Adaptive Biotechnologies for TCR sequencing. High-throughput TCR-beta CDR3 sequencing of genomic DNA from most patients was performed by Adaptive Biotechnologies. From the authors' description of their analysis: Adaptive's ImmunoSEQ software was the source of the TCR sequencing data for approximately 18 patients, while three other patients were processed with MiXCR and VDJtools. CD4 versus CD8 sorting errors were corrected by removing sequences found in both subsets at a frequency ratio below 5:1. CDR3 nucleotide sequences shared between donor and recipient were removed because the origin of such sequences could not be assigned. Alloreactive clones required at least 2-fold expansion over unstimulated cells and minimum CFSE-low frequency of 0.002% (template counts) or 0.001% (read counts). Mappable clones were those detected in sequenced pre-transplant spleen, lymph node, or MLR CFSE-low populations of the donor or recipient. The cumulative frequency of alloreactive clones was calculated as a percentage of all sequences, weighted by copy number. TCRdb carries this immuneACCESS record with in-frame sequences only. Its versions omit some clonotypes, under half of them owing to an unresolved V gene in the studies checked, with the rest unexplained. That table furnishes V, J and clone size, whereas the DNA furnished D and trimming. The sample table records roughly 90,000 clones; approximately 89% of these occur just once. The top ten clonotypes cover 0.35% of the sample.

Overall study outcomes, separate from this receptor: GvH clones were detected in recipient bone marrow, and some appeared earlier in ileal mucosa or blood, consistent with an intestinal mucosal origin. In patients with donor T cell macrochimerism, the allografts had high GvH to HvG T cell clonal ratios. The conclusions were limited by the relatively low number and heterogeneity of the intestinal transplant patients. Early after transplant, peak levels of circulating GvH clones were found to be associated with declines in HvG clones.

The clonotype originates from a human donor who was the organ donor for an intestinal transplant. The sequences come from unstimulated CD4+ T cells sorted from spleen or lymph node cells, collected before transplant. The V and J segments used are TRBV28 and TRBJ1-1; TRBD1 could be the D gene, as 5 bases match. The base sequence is TGTGCCAGCTCATTTTCCGACAGAAACACTGAAGCTTTCTTT. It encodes CASSFSDRNTEAFF.